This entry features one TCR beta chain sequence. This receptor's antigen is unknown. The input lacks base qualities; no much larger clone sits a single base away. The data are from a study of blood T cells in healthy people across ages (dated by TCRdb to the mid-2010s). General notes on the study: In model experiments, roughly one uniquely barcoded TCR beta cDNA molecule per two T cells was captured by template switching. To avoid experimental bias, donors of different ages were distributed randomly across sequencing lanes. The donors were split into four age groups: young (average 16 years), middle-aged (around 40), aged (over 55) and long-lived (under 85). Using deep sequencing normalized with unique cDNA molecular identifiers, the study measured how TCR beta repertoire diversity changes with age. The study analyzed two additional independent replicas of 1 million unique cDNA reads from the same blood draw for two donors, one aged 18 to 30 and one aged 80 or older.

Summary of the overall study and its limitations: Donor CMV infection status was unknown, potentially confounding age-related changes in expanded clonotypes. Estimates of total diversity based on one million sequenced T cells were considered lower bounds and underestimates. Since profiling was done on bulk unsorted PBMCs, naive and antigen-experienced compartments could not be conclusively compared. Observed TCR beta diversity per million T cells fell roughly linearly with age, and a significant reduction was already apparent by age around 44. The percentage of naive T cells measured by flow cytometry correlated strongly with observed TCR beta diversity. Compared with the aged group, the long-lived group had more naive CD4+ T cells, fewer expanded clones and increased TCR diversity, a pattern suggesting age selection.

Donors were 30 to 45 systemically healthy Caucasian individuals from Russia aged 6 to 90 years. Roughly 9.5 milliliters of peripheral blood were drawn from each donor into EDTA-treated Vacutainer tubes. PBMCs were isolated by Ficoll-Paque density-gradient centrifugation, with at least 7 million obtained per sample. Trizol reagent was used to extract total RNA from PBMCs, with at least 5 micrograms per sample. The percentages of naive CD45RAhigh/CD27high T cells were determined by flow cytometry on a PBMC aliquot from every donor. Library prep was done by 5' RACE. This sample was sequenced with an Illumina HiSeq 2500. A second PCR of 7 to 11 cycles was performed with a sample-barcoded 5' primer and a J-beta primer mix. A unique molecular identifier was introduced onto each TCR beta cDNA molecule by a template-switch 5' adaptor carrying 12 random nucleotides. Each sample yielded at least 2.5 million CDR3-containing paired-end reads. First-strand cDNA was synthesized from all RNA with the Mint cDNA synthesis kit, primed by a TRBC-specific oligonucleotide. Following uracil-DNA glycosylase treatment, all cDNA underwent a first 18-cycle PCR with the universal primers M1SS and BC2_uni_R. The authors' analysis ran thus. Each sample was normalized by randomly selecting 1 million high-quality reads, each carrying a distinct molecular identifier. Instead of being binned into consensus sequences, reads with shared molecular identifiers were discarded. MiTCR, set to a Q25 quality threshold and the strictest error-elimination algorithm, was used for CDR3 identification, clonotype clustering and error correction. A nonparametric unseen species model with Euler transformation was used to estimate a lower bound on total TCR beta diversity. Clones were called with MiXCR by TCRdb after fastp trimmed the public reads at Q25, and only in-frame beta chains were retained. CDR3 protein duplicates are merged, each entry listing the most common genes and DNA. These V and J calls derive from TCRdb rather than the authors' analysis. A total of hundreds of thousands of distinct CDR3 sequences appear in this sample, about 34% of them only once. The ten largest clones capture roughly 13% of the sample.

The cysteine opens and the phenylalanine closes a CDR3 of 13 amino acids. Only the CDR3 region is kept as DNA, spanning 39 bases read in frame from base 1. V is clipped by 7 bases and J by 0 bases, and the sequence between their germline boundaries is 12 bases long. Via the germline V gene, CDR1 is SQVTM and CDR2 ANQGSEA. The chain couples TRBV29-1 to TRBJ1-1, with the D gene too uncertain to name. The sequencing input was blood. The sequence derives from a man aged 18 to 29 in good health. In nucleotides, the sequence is TGCAGCGCGGGAGCTAACATGAACACTGAAGCTTTCTTT. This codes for CSAGANMNTEAFF.